This T cell receptor (beta chain) is from a study of identical twins. A single record per CDR3 protein comes from TCRdb applying MiXCR to the 5' RACE reads. This sample has a few hundred thousand distinct CDR3 sequences, with about 10% found just once. Overall study results and limits: Cord blood beta clonotypes present at high abundance carried fewer insertions; no such pattern appeared in memory repertoires. It was cross-sectional statistical analysis, not following the same donors, that the conclusions relied on.

V lost 3 bases and J 0 bases, leaving 4 bases between the germline ends. The germline gives CDR1 SGHTA, CDR2 FQGTGA. The length of the CDR3 is 13 residues. This clonotype was seen at least ten times. Its specificity is not known. V is TRBV7-3 and J is TRBJ2-3; D gene unclear. The sample was memory T cells sorted from blood. The sequence was collected from a man aged 45-65 years in good health. The chain's CDR3 is CASSLSSTDTQYF. CDR3 DNA: TGTGCCAGCAGCTTGAGTAGCACAGATACGCAGTATTTT. The variable domain in full, with the rest retrieved from reference TRBV7-3 and TRBJ2-3, is GAGVSQTPSNKVTEKGKYVELRCDPISGHTALYWYRQSLGQGPEFLIYFQGTGAADDSGLPNDRFFAVRPEGSVSTLKIQRTERGDSAVYLCASSLSSTDTQYFGPGTRLTVL.